The 11 T cell receptor beta chains listed next were all sequenced from one sample in a study of T cell repertoires in cytomegalovirus infection. TCRdb reprocessed the reads with MiXCR, giving one entry per CDR3 protein. The sample consists of about 830,000 distinct CDR3 sequences, approximately 32% of them appearing once. The antigens of these receptors remain unknown. The source was cultured CD8+ T cells from PBMCs, collected from culture after CMV antigen stimulation. The receptors were sampled from a human donor in good health (CMV status not recorded). Some clones in this sample may be carry-over from other donors' samples.

The J gene is TRBJ2-7, the V gene TRBV7-4, with D uncertain. Trimming pared 5 bases from V and 7 bases from J, leaving 15 bases between. In germline, CDR1 is SGHVT, CDR2 SQSDAQ. The CDR3 is 13 residues long. CDR3 region: CASSPQPQGEQYF. In nucleotides, the CDR3 is TGTGCCAGCAGCCCACAACCCCAAGGGGAGCAGTACTTC.

The V and J genes are TRBV4-1 and TRBJ2-7; TRBD2 is a possible D gene (5 bases). The V gene lost 4 bases and the J gene lost 0 bases, with 13 bases spanning the gap. Germline CDR1 is MGHRA and CDR2 is YSYEKL. There are 15 residues in the CDR3. This CDR3 reads CASSPDRGSSYEQYV. The CDR3 region has the DNA TGCGCCAGCAGCCCCGACCGAGGGAGCTCCTACGAGCAGTACGTC.

Concerning this clonotype itself: Since a much larger clone is just one base distant, this may be a read error. The V and J genes are TRBV20-1 and TRBJ2-3, with 10 bases lining up with TRBD2. Germline V gives CDR1 DFQATT, CDR2 SNEGSKA (reference sequence). The CDR3 contains 17 residues. J lost 5 bases, V lost 3 bases, and 14 bases had no gene match. The CDR3 sequence is CSARDLRLAGRKDTQYF. The CDR3 DNA sequence: TGCAGTGCTAGGGACCTCAGACTAGCGGGTCGCAAAGATACGCAGTATTTT.

The rearrangement uses TRBV27 and TRBJ1-2; D may be TRBD1 (6 bases). Germline loops: CDR1 MNHEY, CDR2 SMNVEV (reference sequence). The V gene lost 7 bases and the J gene lost 5 bases, with 17 bases spanning the gap. This CDR3 is 14 amino acids long. The CDR3 reads CASTRGGGEYGYTF. The CDR3 DNA reads as TGTGCCAGCACCAGAGGGGGGGGGGAATATGGCTACACCTTC.

The chain joins TRBV11-3 to TRBJ2-1; no reliable D call. Trimming removed 5 bases at V and 0 bases at J, with 14 bases between. Germline V gene lookup returns CDR1 SGHNT and CDR2 YENEEA. This CDR3 has 16 amino acids. For the CDR3, the DNA is TGTGCCAGCAGCCCGAGATCCTCCGGCTCCTACAATGAGCAGTTCTTC. It encodes CASSPRSSGSYNEQFF. Full variable domain (missing parts from reference TRBV11-3 and TRBJ2-1): EAGVVQSPRYKIIEKKQPVAFWCNPISGHNTLYWYLQNLGQGPELLIRYENEEAVDDSQLPKDRFSAERLKGVDSTLKIQPAELGDSAVYLCASSPRSSGSYNEQFFGPGTRLTVL.

This clonotype has a handful of counts. V gene TRBV12-3 or TRBV12-4 combines with J gene TRBJ1-6; TRBD1 agrees at 9 bases. The CDR3 sequence is 16 residues long. Germline trimming cut 6 bases from V and 10 bases from J; bases unmatched to any gene: 13. CDR3 residues: CASSLDRGTQKSPLHF. The CDR3 DNA reads TGTGCCAGCAGCCTCGACAGGGGGACTCAGAAGTCACCCCTCCACTTT.

This clonotype was seen at least ten times. The chain has TRBV7-9 and TRBJ2-6; D call uncertain. CDR1 is SEHNR, CDR2 FQNEAQ, per germline (reference sequence). The V end was cut by 4 bases, the J end by 1 base, with 8 bases between. This CDR3 has 15 amino acids. This chain's CDR3 is CASSSPRSGANVLTF. DNA of the CDR3: TGTGCCAGCAGCTCCCCCCGATCTGGGGCCAACGTCCTGACTTTC.

This chain joins TRBV4-3 and TRBJ2-5; perhaps D is TRBD1 or TRBD2 (5 bases each). Trimming took 0 bases from V and 4 from J, leaving 12 bases between them. This CDR3 comprises 15 residues. Germline V gives CDR1 LGHNA, CDR2 YSLEER. Here the CDR3 reads CASSQDGGWRETQYF. CDR3 in DNA: TGCGCCAGCAGCCAAGATGGGGGTTGGCGAGAGACCCAGTACTTC.

This chain uses TRBV28 with TRBJ2-7; 12 bases match TRBD1. The germline CDR1 and CDR2 sequences are MDHEN and SYDVKM. The V gene end was trimmed by 3 bases and the J gene end by 0 bases; junction bases not matched to a gene: 3. This CDR3 contains 16 residues. DNA for the CDR3: TGTGCCAGCAGTTTTCGGGACAGGGGGCTCTCCTACGAGCAGTACGTC. It yields the protein CASSFRDRGLSYEQYV.

The CDR3 nucleotides are TGTGCCAGCAGTTCGACAGGGGCAGGTCAGCCCCAGCATTTT. It specifies CASSSTGAGQPQHF. The rearrangement links TRBV27 to TRBJ1-5, with 8 bases lining up with TRBD1. Germline values: CDR1 MNHEY, CDR2 SMNVEV (reference sequence). The CDR3 extends over 14 amino acids. V shed 4 bases, J shed 6 bases, and the junction held 5 bases outside the gene matches.

The chain joins TRBV10-3 to TRBJ2-7; TRBD1 agrees at 9 bases. This CDR3 contains 14 residues. V lost 6 bases, J lost 5 bases, and 8 bases stayed unmatched. CDR1 is ENHRY, CDR2 SYGVKD, per germline. CDR3 DNA sequence: TGTGCCATCAGCGTTTCAGGGACAGGGAACGAGCAGTACTTC. This gives the protein CAISVSGTGNEQYF.